The T cell receptor beta chain under discussion was sequenced for a study of cytomegalovirus exposure and HLA in healthy donors. Findings of the study overall: Researchers reported in a later analysis that a missense DCLRE1C variant was tied to TCR beta V- and J-gene trimming. Sequencing likely produced, as an artifact, a cluster of highly shared sequence variants. When a later analysis was performed, an Asian-associated ancestry cluster reportedly had fewer N-insertions than the approximately 700-donor mean.

Note on this clone: Its antigen is as yet unknown.

V gave up 3 bases and J gave up 2 bases, with 11 bases separating them. The CDR3 contains 15 residues. Looked up from germline, CDR1 is MNHNS and CDR2 is SASEGT. In the PCR, 60 Vbeta and 13 Jbeta primers were used. Measured with immunoSEQ multiplex PCR; TCRdb has only the in-frame clones, and not every one. The sample carries about 190,000 clones, roughly 81% recorded once. Source material: PBMCs. The chain is built from TRBV6-1 and TRBJ1-5, with D hard to call. This TCR was sampled from a woman under 40 in good health and CMV-seropositive. The CDR3 loop is CASSDGVEGNQPQHF. The CDR3 region has the DNA TGTGCCAGCAGTGACGGGGTTGAAGGCAATCAGCCCCAGCATTTT.